This T cell receptor (beta chain) was captured by sequencing in a study of blood T cell repertoires in COVID-19. Study context: PBMCs, B-cell-depleted T cells, or T cells provided the cDNA or gDNA that made up the material.

The CDR3 has 16 amino acids. In germline, CDR1 is MGHRA, CDR2 YSYEKL. V was trimmed by 1 base and J by 4 bases, leaving 14 bases between them. Clones were sequenced by immunoSEQ multiplex PCR, and TCRdb holds only the in-frame ones, with some missing. Here the sample spans 150,000 to 200,000 clones, approximately 84% being singletons. Sequenced: peripheral blood. The TCR sequence derives from a woman of 80 years or more with acute or convalescent COVID-19. The chain employs TRBV4-1 and TRBJ2-1; a possible D gene is TRBD2 (6 bases). CDR3 sequence reads: CASSQVPGTGYNEQFF. The DNA of the CDR3 is TGCGCCAGCAGCCAAGTTCCCGGGACTGGATACAATGAGCAGTTCTTC.